Presented here are 8 T cell receptor beta chains from one specimen sequenced in a study of identical twins. Using its own MiXCR run on the 5' RACE reads, TCRdb lists one record per CDR3 protein. The table lists 500,000 to 600,000 distinct CDR3 sequences, around 20% of them singletons. These same data were also listed under a study on T cells expressing NK-cell markers.

The sequenced sample was CD4+ T cells sorted from blood. The origin of the receptors is a woman younger than 35 in good health.

This clonotype appeared a few times. The chain employs TRBV7-2 and TRBJ2-7, with 7 nucleotides matching TRBD2. J gave up 1 base and V 5 bases, and 8 bases lay outside the gene matches. CDR3 size: 15 residues. Germline values: CDR1 SGHTA, CDR2 FQGNSA. CDR3 loop: CASSHGTTRSYEQYF. CDR3 nucleotides: TGTGCCAGCAGCCACGGGACTACCAGGTCCTACGAGCAGTACTTC. The full variable domain, with the rest looked up from reference TRBV7-2 and TRBJ2-7, is GAGVSQSPSNKVTEKGKDVELRCDPISGHTALYWYRQSLGQGLEFLIYFQGNSAPDKSGLPSDRFSAERTGGSVSTLTIQRTQQEDSAVYLCASSHGTTRSYEQYFGPGTRLTVT.

This clonotype appeared a few times. A much larger clone lies one base from this, so it may be a read error. CDR3: CASSLDRTNTEAFF. The CDR3 coding sequence is TGTGCCAGCAGCTTGGACAGGACGAACACTGAAGCTTTCTTT. The chain uses TRBV5-4 and TRBJ1-1, with a tentative D call TRBD1 (5 bases). Trimming took off 0 bases at V and 1 base at J, with 7 bases between the two ends. This CDR3 region has 14 residues. Germline V gene lookup returns CDR1 SGHNT and CDR2 YYREEE (reference sequence).

The chain joins TRBV5-1 to TRBJ2-7, with 10 bases aligning to TRBD2. V gave up 4 bases and J gave up 0 bases; unmatched junction bases: 7. The CDR3 runs 16 residues. The V gene's germline CDR1 is SGHRS and CDR2 YFSETQ. The DNA for the CDR3 is TGCGCCAGCAGCCCGACGCTAGCGGGAGTCTCCTACGAGCAGTACTTC. Amino acids: CASSPTLAGVSYEQYF.

The rearrangement uses TRBV27 and TRBJ2-7; D unresolved. V lost 0 bases and J 5 bases, leaving 8 bases between the germline ends. Germline V gives CDR1 MNHEY, CDR2 SMNVEV (reference sequence). The CDR3 is made up of 13 amino acids. CDR3 sequence reads: CASSLSEWDEQYF. For the CDR3, the DNA is TGTGCCAGCAGTTTATCAGAGTGGGACGAGCAGTACTTC.

This clonotype showed up many times. This chain connects TRBV20-1 to TRBJ2-3, with D maybe TRBD2 (7 bases). The CDR3 consists of 14 residues. V lost 3 bases and J 3 bases, leaving 13 bases between the germline ends. Germline loops: CDR1 DFQATT, CDR2 SNEGSKA (reference sequence). The CDR3 region is CSARAGGRTDTQYF. The CDR3 coding sequence is TGCAGTGCTAGGGCCGGGGGGCGAACAGATACGCAGTATTTT.

This clonotype turned up a few times. The chain is built from TRBV7-9 and TRBJ2-1, with D unresolved. Trimming left V 11 bases short and J 8 bases short, with 16 bases between. The CDR3 length is 12 residues. Per the germline V gene, CDR1 is SEHNR and CDR2 is FQNEAQ (reference sequence). The CDR3 loop is CAPSPVNYEQFF. The CDR3 DNA reads TGTGCCCCCAGCCCGGTTAACTATGAGCAGTTCTTC.

This clonotype was picked up many times. The CDR3 spells CASRSGLGPYNEQFF. The CDR3 nucleotides are TGTGCCAGCAGATCGGGGCTCGGCCCCTACAATGAGCAGTTCTTC. This chain connects TRBV12-3 or TRBV12-4 to TRBJ2-1, with D perhaps given as TRBD1 or TRBD2 (5 bases each). The ends were cut back, 6 bases at V and 2 bases at J, with 14 bases in the middle. The CDR3 runs to 15 residues.

This clonotype was picked up many times. The chain has TRBV10-2 and TRBJ1-1; D might be TRBD1 (5 bases). Germline loops: CDR1 WSHSY, CDR2 SAAADI. V was clipped by 7 bases and J by 10 bases, with 19 bases between them. The CDR3 extends over 13 amino acids. CDR3 DNA: TGCGCCAGCACCCCGAGCGGCGGGACGCGAGCTTTCTTT. Its translation is CASTPSGGTRAFF.